This TCR beta chain was found in a study of blood T cell repertoires in COVID-19. The CDR3 has 12 residues. Trimming removed 2 bases at V and 2 bases at J, with 3 bases between. In the authors' methods: Amplification of reference gene primers provided the estimated nucleated cell counts. Profiling relied on immunoSEQ multiplex PCR, and the TCRdb table lists in-frame clones only, not all of them. Clone size and V and J calls were adopted from that table, with D and trimming inferred from the DNA. The sample comprises around 220,000 clones, roughly 80% of which are singletons, and roughly 10% rests with the top ten.

The sequence came from a woman aged 80 or older with acute or convalescent COVID-19. The sample taken for sequencing was peripheral blood. The rearrangement joins TRBV12-3 or TRBV12-4 to TRBJ1-2, with unresolved D. The DNA for the CDR3 is TGTGCCAGCAGTTTACAGAACTATGGCTACACCTTC. As protein: CASSLQNYGYTF.